This T cell receptor (beta chain) was documented in a study of post-analysis software for immune sequencing data. cDNA libraries of TCR beta carried unique molecular identifiers. MiXCR, run by TCRdb on the PCR reads, gives a single entry per CDR3 protein. The data contain hundreds of thousands of distinct CDR3 sequences, 55% to 60% of them seen just once; the ten biggest clones take up about 11%. Notes on the study in general: Diversity measured as normalized Chao1 was significantly lower in multiple sclerosis patients than in controls. Included in a set of a few TRBV segments more frequent in patients than controls were TRBV5-6, TRBV5-1 and TRBV20-1.

In the case of this clonotype: The antigen is unknown.

This CDR3 region has 15 residues. Source material: blood. This chain connects TRBV12-3 or TRBV12-4 to TRBJ2-4; 16 bases align to TRBD2. The assigned J gene may be wrong: the sequence end matches TRBJ2-7 better. The TCR comes from a girl between 2 and 10 years old with multiple sclerosis. CDR3 bases: TGTGCCAGCAGTTCGGGACTAGCGGGAGGGGACGAGCAGTACTTC. Residues: CASSSGLAGGDEQYF.